Following are 27 T cell receptor beta chains from one sample sequenced in a study of Graves' ophthalmopathy and Graves' hyperthyroidism. TCR beta CDR3 amplification used RNA transcripts. HTBI primers served in a first-round RT-PCR, which a second-round multiplex PCR followed. TCRdb analysed the multiplex PCR reads with MiXCR anew, one entry per CDR3 protein. The sample records hundreds of thousands of distinct CDR3 sequences, around 40% being singletons. The specimen was peripheral blood. The receptor set was obtained from an adult man with Graves' ophthalmopathy.

With regard to this clonotype: A much larger clone differs by one base, so this may be a read error. The chain employs TRBV2 and TRBJ2-5, with TRBD1 as a possible D gene (5 bases). CDR1 is SNHLY, CDR2 FYNNEI, per germline. The CDR3 totals 13 residues. Trimming removed 8 bases at V and 2 bases at J, with 12 bases between. The CDR3 loop is CASRSGNQETQYF. CDR3 nucleotides: TGTGCCAGCCGGTCAGGGAATCAAGAGACCCAGTACTTC.

This clonotype was seen only a few times. V is TRBV9 and J is TRBJ2-2, with D uncertain. Trimming pared 0 bases from V and 5 bases from J, leaving 8 bases between. The length of the CDR3 is 14 residues. Germline V lookup: CDR1 SGDLS, CDR2 YYNGEE. CDR3 sequence reads: CASSVDGLTGELFF. The CDR3 coding sequence is TGTGCCAGCAGCGTAGATGGGCTGACCGGGGAGCTGTTTTTT.

The chain links TRBV7-8 to TRBJ1-4; possibly TRBD1 for D (6 bases). The germline V gene encodes CDR1 SGHVS and CDR2 FQNEAQ. Trimming stripped 5 bases from V and 10 bases from J, with 17 bases between. The CDR3 is 14 residues long. CDR3 DNA sequence: TGTGCCAGCAGCCTGGCGGCAGGGGTCCTAAAACTGTTTTTT. It is translated as CASSLAAGVLKLFF.

The rearrangement uses TRBV11-2 and TRBJ1-1, with a tentative D call TRBD1 (5 bases). Germline V CDR1 and CDR2: SGHAT, FQNNGV. This CDR3 comprises 11 residues. V was pared by 11 bases and J by 11 bases, with 18 bases between. CDR3 loop: CAWSPGTPAFF. CDR3 coding DNA: TGTGCCTGGAGCCCCGGGACTCCCGCTTTCTTT.

This clonotype was seen a few times. The chain employs TRBV7-9 and TRBJ1-1; maybe TRBD1 (6 bases). The V end was cut by 6 bases, the J end by 1 base, with 15 bases between. CDR1 and CDR2 from the germline V gene are SEHNR and FQNEAQ (reference sequence). The CDR3 loop spans 15 amino acids. The CDR3 here is CASSPPGEWNTEAFF. CDR3 nucleotide sequence: TGTGCCAGCAGTCCCCCAGGGGAATGGAACACTGAAGCTTTCTTT. The full variable domain, with the rest looked up from reference TRBV7-9 and TRBJ1-1, is DTGVSQNPRHKITKRGQNVTFRCDPISEHNRLYWYRQTLGQGPEFLTYFQNEAQLEKSRLLSDRFSAERPKGSFSTLEIQRTEQGDSAMYLCASSPPGEWNTEAFFGQGTRLTVV.

The chain uses TRBV2 and TRBJ1-2, with TRBD1 identical over 11 bases. The length of the CDR3 is 13 residues. Per the germline V gene, CDR1 is SNHLY and CDR2 is FYNNEI. After removal of 11 bases from V and 4 bases from J, the junction contained 6 bases not matched to a gene. The CDR3 here is CAPPDRGLYGYTF. The CDR3 bases are TGTGCCCCCCCGGACAGGGGGCTCTATGGCTACACCTTC.

This clonotype has a handful of counts. The chain employs TRBV5-1 and TRBJ1-1; perhaps TRBD1 as D (6 bases). Germline V gene lookup returns CDR1 SGHRS and CDR2 YFSETQ. V gave up 6 bases and J gave up 3 bases, with 15 bases separating them. CDR3 length: 14 amino acids. In DNA, the CDR3 is TGCGCCAGCACCTACGGCGGGGGCCACACTGAAGCTTTCTTT. Residues: CASTYGGGHTEAFF.

This clonotype was counted many times. The junction differs from germline at one of its ends, possibly a read error. The genes are TRBV10-3 and TRBJ1-2; TRBD1 agrees at 7 bases. The CDR3 extends over 14 amino acids. Looked up from germline, CDR1 is ENHRY and CDR2 is SYGVKD. The CDR3 region has the DNA TGTGCCAGCAGTTACTCCGACAGGGTAGAGGGCTACACCTTC. It encodes CASSYSDRVEGYTF.

The chain employs TRBV11-2 and TRBJ2-7; 7 bases map to TRBD1. J lost 3 bases, V lost 0 bases, and 5 bases had no gene match. Per germline, CDR1 SGHAT and CDR2 FQNNGV. The CDR3 consists of 15 residues. This CDR3 reads CASSLERGQYYEQYF. CDR3 DNA sequence: TGTGCCAGCAGCTTAGAGAGGGGGCAATACTACGAGCAGTACTTC.

On this clonotype itself: Compared with germline, one end of the junction differs, possibly owing to a read error. V is TRBV7-9 and J is TRBJ2-2; TRBD1 is a possible D gene (6 bases). CDR1 is SEHNR, CDR2 FQNEAQ, per germline (reference sequence). CDR3 size: 10 residues. The CDR3 is CASGRGGLFF. CDR3 coding DNA: TGTGCCAGCGGCAGAGGGGGGCTGTTTTTT.

The chain combines TRBV11-2 with TRBJ1-2, with TRBD1 as a possible D gene (5 bases). This CDR3 has 16 residues. CDR1 and CDR2 (germline): SGHAT, FQNNGV. V dropped 5 bases and J dropped 1 base, with 17 bases sitting between them. The CDR3 sequence: CASSHRTGTFNYGYTF. CDR3 DNA sequence: TGTGCCAGCAGCCACCGAACAGGAACCTTTAACTATGGCTACACCTTC.

This clonotype was counted only a few times. This rearrangement joins TRBV14 to TRBJ1-1, with TRBD1 as a possible D gene (6 bases). Per germline, CDR1 SGHDN and CDR2 FVKESK. The ends were cut back, 8 bases at V and 5 bases at J, with 18 bases in the middle. This CDR3 spans 14 amino acids. CDR3 residues: CASQRLGARTEAFF. CDR3 sequence (DNA): TGTGCCAGCCAGAGGTTGGGGGCGCGGACTGAAGCTTTCTTT. Supplemented by reference TRBV14 and TRBJ1-1, the full variable domain reads EAGVTQFPSHSVIEKGQTVTLRCDPISGHDNLYWYRRVMGKEIKFLLHFVKESKQDESGMPNNRFLAERTGGTYSTLKVQPAELEDSGVYFCASQRLGARTEAFFGQGTRLTVV.

About this clonotype: Given a much more abundant clone one base away, this may be a read error. The rearrangement uses TRBV7-8 and TRBJ1-2; D perhaps matches TRBD1 (6 bases). Germline-derived CDR1 and CDR2 are SGHVS and FQNEAQ. The V end was cut by 6 bases, the J end by 6 bases, with 11 bases between. CDR3 length: 12 residues. The CDR3 protein is CASSSNRDGYTF. Written as DNA, the CDR3 is TGTGCCAGCAGTTCCAACAGGGATGGCTACACCTTC.

This clonotype was seen a handful of times. The chain has TRBV20-1 and TRBJ2-7, with D perhaps matching TRBD2 (5 bases). Germline CDR1 DFQATT, CDR2 SNEGSKA (reference sequence). The CDR3 contains 13 residues. The V gene lost 2 bases and the J gene lost 5 bases, with 13 bases spanning the gap. CDR3 coding DNA: TGCAGTGCTAGAACCCAGGTTAGCGACGAGCAGTACTTC. Amino acids: CSARTQVSDEQYF.

The DNA for the CDR3 is TGTGCCAGCAGCCAAGCCCCGCTCTCTAACTATGGCTACACCTTC. This translates into CASSQAPLSNYGYTF. The chain carries TRBV9 and TRBJ1-2; D ambiguous. Germline CDR1 is SGDLS and CDR2 is YYNGEE. V was trimmed by 4 bases and J by 0 bases, leaving 13 bases between them. This CDR3 comprises 15 residues.

There are many counts of this clonotype. DNA for the CDR3: TGTGCCAGCATCCGAGGGGCGGGAGGCTACACCTTC. Encoded protein: CASIRGAGGYTF. This chain uses TRBV6-1 with TRBJ1-2; D is possibly TRBD1 (5 bases). The germline V and J ends were trimmed by 7 bases and 8 bases, with 14 bases remaining between them. Per the germline V gene, CDR1 is MNHNS and CDR2 is SASEGT. The CDR3 runs 12 residues.

This clonotype was found a few times. This chain links TRBV19 with TRBJ2-7; no clear D. Matching the DNA end better, TRBJ2-1 makes the J call doubtful. The germline V gene has CDR1 LNHDA and CDR2 SQIVND (reference sequence). The CDR3 consists of 11 residues. This CDR3 is CASSQAGEQFF. In nucleotides, the CDR3 is TGTGCCAGTAGTCAGGCCGGTGAGCAGTTCTTC.

The rearrangement uses TRBV7-9 and TRBJ1-4, with a tentative D call TRBD1 (6 bases). The CDR3 sequence is 15 residues long. Per the germline V gene, CDR1 is SEHNR and CDR2 is FQNEAQ (reference sequence). Trimming took 5 bases from V and 3 from J, leaving 13 bases between them. DNA of the CDR3: TGTGCCAGCAGCACTGGAAAGGGGGCTAATGAAAAACTGTTTTTT. Encoded protein: CASSTGKGANEKLFF.

This chain uses TRBV12-3 or TRBV12-4 with TRBJ1-2, with TRBD1 as a possible D gene (5 bases). V gave up 7 bases and J gave up 3 bases, with 24 bases separating them. CDR3 size: 17 residues. As DNA, the CDR3 is TGTGCCAGCAAGGGGAAAATTGAAGGACGGCCTGACTATGGCTACACCTTC. This translates into CASKGKIEGRPDYGYTF.

CDR3 bases: TGTGCCAGCAGCTTGAGGTTCGCAGGGGGTCCCGGGGAGCTGTTTTTT. Protein sequence: CASSLRFAGGPGELFF. V gene TRBV7-9 combines with J gene TRBJ2-2; 7 positions match TRBD1. The CDR3 is 16 amino acids. The junction had 10 bases not matched to a gene; V was cut back by 3 bases and J by 6 bases. The germline gives CDR1 SEHNR, CDR2 FQNEAQ (reference sequence). The whole variable domain, filled in from reference TRBV7-9 and TRBJ2-2, reads DTGVSQNPRHKITKRGQNVTFRCDPISEHNRLYWYRQTLGQGPEFLTYFQNEAQLEKSRLLSDRFSAERPKGSFSTLEIQRTEQGDSAMYLCASSLRFAGGPGELFFGEGSRLTVL.

This chain links TRBV10-3 with TRBJ2-7; the match to TRBD2 covers 12 bases. The CDR3 extends over 14 amino acids. Germline V gene data show CDR1 as ENHRY and CDR2 as SYGVKD. Trimming at V came to 11 bases and at J to 3 bases, leaving 8 bases not matched to a gene. Written as DNA, the CDR3 is TGTGCCTGTTCTTGGACTAGCGGGGACTACGAGCAGTACTTC. Protein sequence: CACSWTSGDYEQYF.

This chain connects TRBV14 to TRBJ1-4; D perhaps matches TRBD1 (5 bases). Germline V gene sequence: CDR1 SGHDN, CDR2 FVKESK. The CDR3 contains 15 residues. V was clipped by 1 base and J by 8 bases, with 14 bases between them. The DNA for the CDR3 is TGTGCCAGCAGCCAAGGAGGGACCTGGGGGGAAAAACTGTTTTTT. The encoded protein is CASSQGGTWGEKLFF.

At least ten counts were recorded for this clonotype. J is TRBJ1-2 and V is TRBV10-3; maybe TRBD1 (5 bases). With 5 bases removed from V and 3 bases from J, the gap between germline ends came to 10 bases. The CDR3 is 13 amino acids. The germline V gene encodes CDR1 ENHRY and CDR2 SYGVKD. CDR3 in amino acids: CAISKDTDYGYTF. For the CDR3, the DNA is TGTGCCATCAGTAAGGACACTGACTATGGCTACACCTTC.

A word on this clonotype: With a much larger clone just one base away, this may be a read error. V usage is TRBV2 and J usage is TRBJ2-7; the match to TRBD2 covers 8 bases. Germline V lookup: CDR1 SNHLY, CDR2 FYNNEI. CDR3 length equals 13 residues. This CDR3 reads CASQLAATYEQCF. CDR3 sequence (DNA): TGTGCCAGCCAACTAGCGGCGACCTACGAGCAGTGCTTC. Full variable domain (rest looked up from reference TRBV2 and TRBJ2-7): EPEVTQTPSHQVTQMGQEVILRCVPISNHLYFYWYRQILGQKVEFLVSFYNNEISEKSEIFDDQFSVERPDGSNFTLKIRSTKLEDSAMYFCASQLAATYEQCFGPGTRLTVT.

This clonotype was seen ten or more times. CDR3 residues: CSVGTDAYEQYF. Here the CDR3 DNA reads TGCAGCGTGGGGACGGATGCCTACGAGCAGTACTTC. This chain uses TRBV29-1 with TRBJ2-7, with D perhaps TRBD1 or TRBD2 (5 bases each). Germline CDR1 SQVTM, CDR2 ANQGSEA. The CDR3 consists of 12 residues. V lost 6 bases, J lost 2 bases, and 11 bases lay in between.

Many counts were recorded for this clonotype. One end of the junction does not line up with germline, which may come from a read error. The chain carries TRBV10-1 and TRBJ2-7, with 8 bases identical to TRBD1. There are 14 residues in the CDR3. Per germline, CDR1 WNHNN and CDR2 SYGVQD (reference sequence). This chain's CDR3 is CASSSSGGIYEQYF. In DNA, the CDR3 is TGTGCCAGCAGTTCCTCAGGGGGCATCTACGAGCAGTACTTC.

The chain combines TRBV11-2 with TRBJ1-1; D is unresolved. This CDR3 has 16 amino acids. Trimming took 4 bases from V and 2 from J, leaving 17 bases between them. Germline CDR1 reads SGHAT; CDR2 reads FQNNGV. CDR3 residues: CASSWTGSSFNTEAFF. The CDR3 region has the DNA TGTGCCAGCAGCTGGACCGGGAGTTCTTTCAACACTGAAGCTTTCTTT.